This TCR beta chain is drawn from a study of cytomegalovirus exposure and HLA in healthy donors. Unrecorded immune exposures were likely, despite nominal health at sampling. The PCR made use of 60 Vbeta and 13 Jbeta primers. Assay used: immunoSEQ multiplex PCR; TCRdb lists only in-frame clones, some missing. The profile covers about 210,000 clones, with roughly 85% appearing a single time and 1.5% to 2% taken by the ten largest. Study results and caveats: Earlier analysis yielded a pattern in which most TCR beta V segments were productive about 90% or about 30% of the time. Roughly uniform sequencing depth across donors was assumed, possibly incorrectly.

Concerning this clone: Its antigen remains unknown.

This TCR derives from a male donor in good health and CMV-seronegative. The material sequenced was PBMCs.

This chain's CDR3 is CASSARRAYEQYF. CDR3 bases: TGCGCCAGCAGCGCGCGGCGCGCGTACGAGCAGTACTTC. The rearrangement links TRBV5-1 to TRBJ2-7; D unresolved. V gave up 4 bases and J gave up 4 bases, with 12 bases separating them. The germline V gene has CDR1 SGHRS and CDR2 YFSETQ. This CDR3 has 13 residues.